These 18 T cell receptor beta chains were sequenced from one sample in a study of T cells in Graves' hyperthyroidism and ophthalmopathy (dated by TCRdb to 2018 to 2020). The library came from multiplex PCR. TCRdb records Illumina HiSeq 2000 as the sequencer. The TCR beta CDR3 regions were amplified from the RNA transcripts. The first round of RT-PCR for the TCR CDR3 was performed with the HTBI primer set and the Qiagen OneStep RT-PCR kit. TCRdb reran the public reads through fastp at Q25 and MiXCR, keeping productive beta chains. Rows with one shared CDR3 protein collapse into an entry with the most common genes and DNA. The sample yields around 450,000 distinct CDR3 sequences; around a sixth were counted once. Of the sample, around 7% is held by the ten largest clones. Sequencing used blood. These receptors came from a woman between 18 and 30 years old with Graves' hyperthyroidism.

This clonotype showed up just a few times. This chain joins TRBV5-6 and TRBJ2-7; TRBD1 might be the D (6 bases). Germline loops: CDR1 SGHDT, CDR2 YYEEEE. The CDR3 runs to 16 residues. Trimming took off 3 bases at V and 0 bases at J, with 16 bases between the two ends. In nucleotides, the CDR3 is TGTGCCAGCAGCTGGGGGCTCTCAAGGAGCTCCTACGAGCAGTACTTC. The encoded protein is CASSWGLSRSSYEQYF.

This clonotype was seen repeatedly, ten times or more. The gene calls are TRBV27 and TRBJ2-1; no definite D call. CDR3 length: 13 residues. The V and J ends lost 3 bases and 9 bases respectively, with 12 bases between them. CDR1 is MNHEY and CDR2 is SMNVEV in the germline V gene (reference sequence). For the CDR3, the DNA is TGTGCCAGCAGTTTGACAAGTCCGGGTGAGCAGTTCTTC. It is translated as CASSLTSPGEQFF.

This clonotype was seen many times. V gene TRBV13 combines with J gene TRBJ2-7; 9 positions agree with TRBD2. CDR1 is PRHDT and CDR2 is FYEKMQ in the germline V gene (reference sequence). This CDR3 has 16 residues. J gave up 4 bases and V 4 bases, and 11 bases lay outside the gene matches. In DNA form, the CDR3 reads TGTGCCAGCAGCTCATCCGGCGGGAGGGTTGGATACGAGCAGTACTTC. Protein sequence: CASSSSGGRVGYEQYF.

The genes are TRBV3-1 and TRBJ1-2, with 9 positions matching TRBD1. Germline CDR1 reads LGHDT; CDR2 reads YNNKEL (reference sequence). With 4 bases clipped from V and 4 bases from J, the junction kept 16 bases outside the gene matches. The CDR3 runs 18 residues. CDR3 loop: CASSPRRDRDMGGYGYTF. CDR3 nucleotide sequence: TGTGCCAGCAGCCCTCGTAGGGACAGGGATATGGGGGGCTATGGCTACACCTTC.

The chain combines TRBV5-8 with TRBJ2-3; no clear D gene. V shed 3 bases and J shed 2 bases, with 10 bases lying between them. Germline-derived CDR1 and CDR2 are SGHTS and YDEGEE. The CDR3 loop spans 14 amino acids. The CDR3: CASSSGPITDTQYF. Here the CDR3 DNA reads TGTGCCAGCAGCTCCGGGCCCATCACAGATACGCAGTATTTT.

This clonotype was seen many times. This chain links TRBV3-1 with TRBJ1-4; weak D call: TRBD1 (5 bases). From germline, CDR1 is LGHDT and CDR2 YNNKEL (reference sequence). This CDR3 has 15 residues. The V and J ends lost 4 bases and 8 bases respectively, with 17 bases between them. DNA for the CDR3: TGTGCCAGCAGCCCTTTCGGCCCCACAGGCGAAAAACTGTTTTTT. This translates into CASSPFGPTGEKLFF. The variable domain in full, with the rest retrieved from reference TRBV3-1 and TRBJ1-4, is DTAVSQTPKYLVTQMGNDKSIKCEQNLGHDTMYWYKQDSKKFLKIMFSYNNKELIINETVPNRFSPKSPDKAHLNLHINSLELGDSAVYFCASSPFGPTGEKLFFGSGTQLSVL.

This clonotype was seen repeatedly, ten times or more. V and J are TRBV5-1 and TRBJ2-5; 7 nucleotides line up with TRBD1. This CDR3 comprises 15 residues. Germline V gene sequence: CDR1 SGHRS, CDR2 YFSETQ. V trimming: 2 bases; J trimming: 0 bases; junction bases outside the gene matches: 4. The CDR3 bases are TGCGCCAGCAGCTTCGGGACAGCAAACCAAGAGACCCAGTACTTC. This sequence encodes CASSFGTANQETQYF.

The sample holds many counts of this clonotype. The CDR3 region has the DNA TGTGCCAGCAGTTACGGGGACTTCCACTATGGCTACACCTTC. It translates to CASSYGDFHYGYTF. The chain carries TRBV6-5 and TRBJ1-2, with D tentatively TRBD1 (5 bases). Between the trimmed V and J ends, which lost 2 bases and 3 bases, there was a span of 10 bases. Germline V gives CDR1 MNHEY, CDR2 SVGAGI. This CDR3 contains 14 residues.

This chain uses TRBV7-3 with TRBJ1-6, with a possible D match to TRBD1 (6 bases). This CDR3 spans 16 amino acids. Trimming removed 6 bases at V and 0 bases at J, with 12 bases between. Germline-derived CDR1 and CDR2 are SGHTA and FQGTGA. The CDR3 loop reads CASRAGGRSYNSPLHF. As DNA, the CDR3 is TGTGCCAGCAGGGCTGGGGGGCGCTCCTATAATTCACCCCTCCACTTT.

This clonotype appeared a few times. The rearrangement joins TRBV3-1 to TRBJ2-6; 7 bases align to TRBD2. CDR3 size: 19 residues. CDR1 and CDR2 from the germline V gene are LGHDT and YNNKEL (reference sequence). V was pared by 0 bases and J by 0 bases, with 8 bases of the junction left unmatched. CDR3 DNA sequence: TGTGCCAGCAGCCAAGATAGTCGGCGGGGGAGCTCTGGGGCCAACGTCCTGACTTTC. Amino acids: CASSQDSRRGSSGANVLTF.

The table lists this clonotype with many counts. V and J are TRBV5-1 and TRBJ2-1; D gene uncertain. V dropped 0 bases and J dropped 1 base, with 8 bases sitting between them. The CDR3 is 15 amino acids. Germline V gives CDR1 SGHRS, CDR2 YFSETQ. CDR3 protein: CASSLGISSYNEQFF. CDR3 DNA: TGCGCCAGCAGCTTGGGCATTAGTTCCTACAATGAGCAGTTCTTC.

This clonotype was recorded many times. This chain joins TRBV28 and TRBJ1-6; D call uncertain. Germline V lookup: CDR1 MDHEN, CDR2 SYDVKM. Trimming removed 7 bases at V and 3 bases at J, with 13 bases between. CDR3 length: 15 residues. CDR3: CASTFPTLYNSPLHF. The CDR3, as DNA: TGTGCCAGCACCTTCCCGACACTCTATAATTCACCCCTCCACTTT. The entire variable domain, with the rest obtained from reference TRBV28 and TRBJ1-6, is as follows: DVKVTQSSRYLVKRTGEKVFLECVQDMDHENMFWYRQDPGLGLRLIYFSYDVKMKEKGDIPEGYSVSREKKERFSLILESASTNQTSMYLCASTFPTLYNSPLHFGNGTRLTVT.

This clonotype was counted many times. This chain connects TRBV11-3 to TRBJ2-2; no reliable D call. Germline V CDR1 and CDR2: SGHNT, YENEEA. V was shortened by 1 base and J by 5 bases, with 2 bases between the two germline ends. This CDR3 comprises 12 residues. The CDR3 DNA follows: TGTGCCAGCAGCTTAGTAACCGGGGAGCTGTTTTTT. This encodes CASSLVTGELFF.

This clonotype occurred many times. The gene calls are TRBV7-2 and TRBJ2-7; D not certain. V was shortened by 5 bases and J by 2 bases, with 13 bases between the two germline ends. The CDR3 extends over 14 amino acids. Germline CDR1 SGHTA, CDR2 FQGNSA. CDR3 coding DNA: TGTGCCAGCAGCCCCTCTCCGGCGACCTACGAGCAGTACTTC. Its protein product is CASSPSPATYEQYF. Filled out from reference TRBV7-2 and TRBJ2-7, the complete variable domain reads GAGVSQSPSNKVTEKGKDVELRCDPISGHTALYWYRQSLGQGLEFLIYFQGNSAPDKSGLPSDRFSAERTGGSVSTLTIQRTQQEDSAVYLCASSPSPATYEQYFGPGTRLTVT.

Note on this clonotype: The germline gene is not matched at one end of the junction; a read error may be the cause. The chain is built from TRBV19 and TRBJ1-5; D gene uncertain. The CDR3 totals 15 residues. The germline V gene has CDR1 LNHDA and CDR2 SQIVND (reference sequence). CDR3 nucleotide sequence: TGTGTCAGTAGAGAACCAGGATTGGGCAATCAGCCCCAGCATTTT. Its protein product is CVSREPGLGNQPQHF.

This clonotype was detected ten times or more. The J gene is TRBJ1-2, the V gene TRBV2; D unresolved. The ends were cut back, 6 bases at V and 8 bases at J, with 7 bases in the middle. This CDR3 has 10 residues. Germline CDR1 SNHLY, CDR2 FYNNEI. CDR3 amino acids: CASRSGGYTF. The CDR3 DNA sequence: TGTGCCAGCAGGTCGGGGGGCTACACCTTC.

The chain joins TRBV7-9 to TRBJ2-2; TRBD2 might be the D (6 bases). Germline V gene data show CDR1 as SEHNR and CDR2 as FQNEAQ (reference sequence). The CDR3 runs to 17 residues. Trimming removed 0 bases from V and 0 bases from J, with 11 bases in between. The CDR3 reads CASSLARGGTNTGELFF. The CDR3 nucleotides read TGTGCCAGCAGCTTAGCGCGAGGCGGGACGAACACCGGGGAGCTGTTTTTT.

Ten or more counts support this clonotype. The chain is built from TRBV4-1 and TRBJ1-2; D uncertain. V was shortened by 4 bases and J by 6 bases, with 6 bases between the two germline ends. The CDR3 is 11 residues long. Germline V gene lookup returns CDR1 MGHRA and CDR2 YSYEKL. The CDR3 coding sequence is TGCGCCAGCAGCCTCGAGGATGGCTACACCTTC. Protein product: CASSLEDGYTF.